The 31 T cell receptor beta chains given below trace back to one sample, sequenced in a study of glioma-infiltrating T cells after dendritic cell vaccination. The data were produced by immunoSEQ multiplex PCR, yet TCRdb's version contains in-frame clones alone and is incomplete. The sample holds fewer than 65,000 clones, around 91% seen once. Described time point: after dendritic cell vaccination, including at tumor progression/relapse. The sequences come from blood, collected after dendritic cell vaccination. The receptors were gathered from a human donor with glioblastoma.

This clone is a singleton in its sample. The chain has TRBV19 and TRBJ2-7; D uncertain. Germline CDR1 is LNHDA and CDR2 is SQIVND (reference sequence). V lost 1 base to trimming and J lost 2 bases, with 9 bases between them. This CDR3 region has 14 residues. The DNA for the CDR3 is TGTGCCAGTAGTATAGGGGCCCCGACCTACGAGCAGTACTTC. It yields the protein CASSIGAPTYEQYF. The full variable domain, completed using reference TRBV19 and TRBJ2-7, is DGGITQSPKYLFRKEGQNVTLSCEQNLNHDAMYWYRQDPGQGLRLIYYSQIVNDFQKGDIAEGYSVSREKKESFPLTVTSAQKNPTAFYLCASSIGAPTYEQYFGPGTRLTVT.

V and J are TRBV30 and TRBJ1-2; D perhaps matches TRBD1 (6 bases). This CDR3 is built from 14 residues. Germline V lookup: CDR1 GTSNPN, CDR2 SVGIG (reference sequence). V lost 0 bases, J lost 4 bases, and 12 bases lay in between. CDR3 DNA: TGTGCCTGGAGTGTAGCAGGGGCGATCTATGGCTACACCTTC. It encodes CAWSVAGAIYGYTF.

This chain links TRBV10-3 with TRBJ1-1; D not resolved. The germline CDR1 and CDR2 sequences are ENHRY and SYGVKD. The CDR3 is made up of 13 amino acids. V was trimmed by 6 bases and J by 7 bases, leaving 15 bases between them. The CDR3 spells CAISPPGAGEAFF. DNA for the CDR3: TGTGCCATCAGCCCCCCCGGAGCCGGTGAAGCTTTCTTT.

This clone was recorded only once. V usage is TRBV28 and J usage is TRBJ2-7; possible D gene TRBD2, 7 bases. Trimming left V 4 bases short and J 7 bases short, with 23 bases between. Germline loops: CDR1 MDHEN, CDR2 SYDVKM. The CDR3 spans 16 residues. Written as DNA, the CDR3 is TGTGCCAGCAGTTCCCATGGGGGGGGGCCCGAGGGAGAGCAGTACTTC. Encoded protein: CASSSHGGGPEGEQYF.

The chain couples TRBV5-4 to TRBJ2-1, with a possible D match to TRBD2 (5 bases). The CDR3 is 15 amino acids. Germline CDR1 SGHNT, CDR2 YYREEE (reference sequence). V lost 3 bases, J lost 3 bases, and 13 bases lay in between. The CDR3 coding sequence is TGTGCCAGCAGCTCCCAAAGCCGGGACTACAATGAGCAGTTCTTC. Protein product: CASSSQSRDYNEQFF.

The J gene is TRBJ1-1, the V gene TRBV2; D is ambiguous. There are 12 residues in the CDR3. V lost 9 bases to trimming and J lost 6 bases, with 14 bases between them. Germline loops: CDR1 SNHLY, CDR2 FYNNEI. This CDR3 reads CASDRGSPEAFF. In DNA form, the CDR3 reads TGTGCCAGTGACCGGGGAAGCCCTGAAGCTTTCTTT.

The CDR3 DNA follows: TGTGCCAGTAGTGGAACGGGTCTGTTGAGGAATCAGCCCCAGCATTTT. It codes for CASSGTGLLRNQPQHF. The J gene is TRBJ1-5, the V gene TRBV19, with D unclear. V lost 5 bases and J 4 bases, leaving 18 bases between the germline ends. The CDR3 has 16 residues. In germline, CDR1 is LNHDA, CDR2 SQIVND (reference sequence).

V is TRBV7-2 and J is TRBJ2-7; a weak D match, TRBD2 (5 bases). The CDR3 sequence is 14 residues long. The V end was cut by 5 bases, the J end by 7 bases, with 18 bases between. The germline CDR1 and CDR2 sequences are SGHTA and FQGNSA. The CDR3 DNA is TGTGCCAGCAGCCTCGGACTCCTTGTAGGGGAGCAGTACTTC. It specifies CASSLGLLVGEQYF.

A few counts support this clone. The chain employs TRBV7-2 and TRBJ1-3, with D tentatively TRBD1 (6 bases). The CDR3 runs to 13 residues. V was cut by 5 bases and J by 4 bases, with 9 bases left in between. Germline assignment: CDR1 SGHTA and CDR2 FQGNSA. The CDR3 spells CASSPGQGNTIYF. CDR3 DNA: TGTGCCAGCAGCCCAGGACAGGGAAACACCATATATTTT.

The rearrangement uses TRBV28 and TRBJ1-1; weak D call: TRBD1 (6 bases). Germline assignment: CDR1 MDHEN and CDR2 SYDVKM. Trimming took off 8 bases at V and 8 bases at J, with 18 bases between the two ends. There are 13 residues in the CDR3. CDR3 sequence reads: CASVPQGRYEAFF. CDR3 DNA: TGTGCCAGCGTTCCTCAGGGGAGATACGAAGCTTTCTTT.

V gene TRBV4-1 combines with J gene TRBJ1-2, with D hard to call. Germline CDR1 MGHRA, CDR2 YSYEKL. The CDR3 runs to 15 residues. Trimming took 0 bases from V and 8 from J, leaving 16 bases between them. CDR3 region: CASSQDSGLLGGYTF. Written as DNA, the CDR3 is TGCGCCAGCAGCCAAGACAGTGGGCTTTTGGGCGGCTACACCTTC.

This clone showed up just once. This chain uses TRBV5-1 with TRBJ2-7, with D unresolved. CDR1 is SGHRS, CDR2 YFSETQ, per germline. This CDR3 is built from 13 residues. The V and J ends lost 3 bases and 5 bases respectively, with 12 bases between them. The CDR3 sequence: CASSSRLWDEQYF. CDR3 nucleotides: TGCGCCAGCAGCTCCAGGCTCTGGGACGAGCAGTACTTC.

This chain connects TRBV4-1 to TRBJ1-6; perhaps TRBD1 as D (5 bases). Trimming stripped 0 bases from V and 9 bases from J, with 15 bases between. The CDR3 length is 16 residues. Germline values: CDR1 MGHRA, CDR2 YSYEKL. CDR3 coding DNA: TGCGCCAGCAGCCAAGATGGGCAGGGTCATCGTTCACCCCTCCACTTT. Translation gives CASSQDGQGHRSPLHF.

The chain links TRBV16 to TRBJ2-7; 7 bases fit TRBD2. This CDR3 has 14 residues. The V gene's germline CDR1 is KGHSY and CDR2 FQNENV. The V gene end was trimmed by 2 bases and the J gene end by 3 bases; junction bases not matched to a gene: 4. The chain's CDR3 is CASSQRGDDYEQYF. The CDR3 DNA sequence: TGTGCCAGCAGCCAACGGGGGGATGACTACGAGCAGTACTTC.

This chain links TRBV19 with TRBJ2-7; 8 bases fit TRBD2. The CDR3 runs 16 residues. Trimming at V came to 4 bases and at J to 2 bases, leaving 10 bases not matched to a gene. Germline V gene lookup returns CDR1 LNHDA and CDR2 SQIVND (reference sequence). The CDR3 spells CASSTRTGGNTYEQYF. CDR3 bases: TGTGCCAGTAGTACCCGGACGGGGGGGAATACCTACGAGCAGTACTTC.

This chain links TRBV14 with TRBJ2-7; D may be TRBD1 (6 bases). The CDR3 extends over 13 amino acids. In germline, CDR1 is SGHDN, CDR2 FVKESK. Trimming removed 4 bases at V and 2 bases at J, with 9 bases between. The CDR3 loop reads CASSPNRAYEQYF. CDR3 in DNA: TGTGCCAGCAGCCCTAACAGGGCCTACGAGCAGTACTTC.

V and J are TRBV5-1 and TRBJ2-5, with 8 bases fitting TRBD2. The CDR3 length is 18 residues. In germline, CDR1 is SGHRS, CDR2 YFSETQ. Trimming cost V 0 bases and J 5 bases; bases outside gene matches: 15. DNA for the CDR3: TGCGCCAGCAGCTTGGCCGGTCGGGCCAGCGGGGGTGGCGAGACCCAGTACTTC. Protein product: CASSLAGRASGGGETQYF. The full variable domain, rest sourced from reference TRBV5-1 and TRBJ2-5, is KAGVTQTPRYLIKTRGQQVTLSCSPISGHRSVSWYQQTPGQGLQFLFEYFSETQRNKGNFPGRFSGRQFSNSRSEMNVSTLELGDSALYLCASSLAGRASGGGETQYFGPGTRLLVL.

The chain is built from TRBV28 and TRBJ1-3, with 9 bases matching TRBD1. In germline, CDR1 is MDHEN, CDR2 SYDVKM. CDR3 length equals 16 residues. V dropped 3 bases and J dropped 5; count of bases not matched to a gene: 8. Here the CDR3 DNA reads TGTGCCAGCAGTTTGAGGGGGGGACAGGGAAGAAACACCATATATTTT. Translation: CASSLRGGQGRNTIYF.

This clone was found a few times. The rearrangement joins TRBV7-6 to TRBJ2-3; 8 bases line up with TRBD2. This CDR3 has 20 amino acids. CDR1 and CDR2 (germline): SGHVS, FNYEAQ. V lost 2 bases and J lost 0; bases outside the gene matches: 16. DNA for the CDR3: TGTGCCAGCAGCTTAACCCCCCCTAGCGGGCGATGGTCTAGCACAGATACGCAGTATTTT. Protein product: CASSLTPPSGRWSSTDTQYF.

The chain recombines TRBV7-9 with TRBJ1-4; D is undetermined. The germline V and J ends were trimmed by 4 bases and 0 bases, with 9 bases remaining between them. In germline, CDR1 is SEHNR, CDR2 FQNEAQ (reference sequence). This CDR3 has 15 residues. CDR3 nucleotides: TGTGCCAGCAGCTCACTCCCGGCAACTAATGAAAAACTGTTTTTT. Translating it yields CASSSLPATNEKLFF. Looking up the rest from reference TRBV7-9 and TRBJ1-4 gives the full variable domain: DTGVSQNPRHKITKRGQNVTFRCDPISEHNRLYWYRQTLGQGPEFLTYFQNEAQLEKSRLLSDRFSAERPKGSFSTLEIQRTEQGDSAMYLCASSSLPATNEKLFFGSGTQLSVL.

The gene calls are TRBV2 and TRBJ2-5; tentatively, D is TRBD1 (5 bases). This CDR3 is built from 12 residues. Germline CDR1 is SNHLY and CDR2 is FYNNEI. Trimming removed 7 bases from V and 3 bases from J, with 9 bases in between. This chain's CDR3 is CASKGMEETQYF. CDR3 bases: TGTGCCAGCAAGGGGATGGAAGAGACCCAGTACTTC.

The V and J genes are TRBV9 and TRBJ2-1, with TRBD2 matching 9 bases. The CDR3 extends over 19 amino acids. Germline V gives CDR1 SGDLS, CDR2 YYNGEE. V was clipped by 3 bases and J by 0 bases; unmatched bases: 13. This chain's CDR3 is CASSAKSTLAGVSYNEQFF. The DNA of the CDR3 is TGTGCCAGCAGCGCGAAATCGACACTAGCGGGTGTCTCCTACAATGAGCAGTTCTTC.

This chain uses TRBV5-5 with TRBJ1-2; no clear D gene. This CDR3 has 15 residues. The V and J ends lost 3 bases and 8 bases respectively, with 20 bases between them. CDR1 is SGHKS, CDR2 YYEKEE, per germline (reference sequence). The CDR3 here is CASSWTWGDLGGYTF. CDR3 sequence (DNA): TGTGCCAGCAGCTGGACTTGGGGAGACCTTGGGGGCTACACCTTC.

This chain links TRBV5-8 with TRBJ1-2, with 10 bases fitting TRBD1. Germline-derived CDR1 and CDR2 are SGHTS and YDEGEE. The CDR3 is 14 amino acids. J lost 6 bases, V lost 0 bases, and 2 bases had no gene match. The CDR3 spells CASSLGQGADGYTF. CDR3 nucleotides: TGTGCCAGCAGCTTGGGACAGGGGGCTGATGGCTACACCTTC. The full variable domain, rest sourced from reference TRBV5-8 and TRBJ1-2, is EAGVTQSPTHLIKTRGQQATLRCSPISGHTSVYWYQQALGLGLQFLLWYDEGEERNRGNFPPRFSGRQFPNYSSELNVNALELEDSALYLCASSLGQGADGYTFGSGTRLTVV.

The chain has TRBV7-2 and TRBJ2-1, with 8 bases lining up with TRBD2. The CDR3 consists of 15 residues. The germline V gene has CDR1 SGHTA and CDR2 FQGNSA. The V gene end was trimmed by 4 bases and the J gene end by 6 bases; junction bases not matched to a gene: 8. This CDR3 reads CASSSGLGGGNEQFF. For the CDR3, the DNA is TGTGCCAGCAGCTCGGGACTAGGAGGGGGCAATGAGCAGTTCTTC.

The sample holds one count of this clone. The chain joins TRBV2 to TRBJ2-1; weak D call: TRBD1 (5 bases). V was clipped by 3 bases and J by 0 bases, with 12 bases between them. This CDR3 has 16 amino acids. Germline V gene data show CDR1 as SNHLY and CDR2 as FYNNEI. CDR3 nucleotides: TGTGCCAGCAGTGATATGGAGACAGCCTCCTACAATGAGCAGTTCTTC. This gives the protein CASSDMETASYNEQFF.

The chain has TRBV5-1 and TRBJ2-1; TRBD1 is a possible D gene (6 bases). The CDR3 is 15 residues long. Looked up from germline, CDR1 is SGHRS and CDR2 is YFSETQ. V lost 3 bases, J lost 0 bases, and 10 bases lay in between. This chain's CDR3 is CASSSGEYSYNEQFF. DNA of the CDR3: TGCGCCAGCAGCTCAGGGGAATACTCCTACAATGAGCAGTTCTTC.

The V and J genes are TRBV4-1 and TRBJ1-6, with D maybe TRBD1 (6 bases). CDR1 MGHRA and CDR2 YSYEKL come from the germline V gene. The length of the CDR3 is 15 residues. Trimming took 6 bases from V and 7 from J, leaving 16 bases between them. The CDR3 DNA follows: TGCGCCAGCAGACTGAGACAGGTTGAGAATTCACCCCTCCACTTT. Residues: CASRLRQVENSPLHF.

The chain employs TRBV6-5 and TRBJ2-7; TRBD2 matches 10 bases. Germline values: CDR1 MNHEY, CDR2 SVGAGI. The CDR3 has 14 amino acids. Unmatched junction bases numbered 0, after V lost 4 bases and J lost 0 bases. DNA for the CDR3: TGTGCCAGCAGTTGGACTAGCGGCTCCTACGAGCAGTACTTC. Amino acids: CASSWTSGSYEQYF.

This clone was seen only a few times. The chain uses TRBV4-1 and TRBJ1-3; tentatively, D is TRBD1 (5 bases). V was trimmed by 0 bases and J by 6 bases, leaving 9 bases between them. Germline lookup yields CDR1 MGHRA and CDR2 YSYEKL. This CDR3 comprises 14 residues. The chain's CDR3 is CASSQEAGINTIYF. CDR3 DNA sequence: TGCGCCAGCAGCCAAGAAGCAGGGATAAACACCATATATTTT.

This clone has only a few counts. The chain uses TRBV28 and TRBJ1-4; D is ambiguous. The CDR3 loop spans 14 amino acids. CDR1 is MDHEN, CDR2 SYDVKM, per germline. Trimming removed 2 bases from V and 7 bases from J, with 11 bases in between. CDR3 loop: CASSLPARGEKLFF. The CDR3 DNA follows: TGTGCCAGCAGTTTACCTGCTCGGGGTGAAAAACTGTTTTTT.